This TCR beta chain was identified during a study of vaccination and CD4 T cells after COVID-19 (dated by TCRdb to between 2021 and 2023). Concerning the study at large: Every convalescent patient had a positive nasal swab PCR test for SARS-CoV-2, with mild disease in 9 or 10 patients and severe disease in one. Six males and four females were included in the convalescent cohort, with two Hispanic individuals, seven Caucasians, two Asians and one multiracial person represented. Participants got two doses of the Pfizer-BioNTech BNT162b2 vaccine (n=8) or two doses of the Moderna mRNA-1273 vaccine (n=2). Post-COVID blood samples from convalescent patients were collected a median of around 100 days after diagnosis, with a range of 35 to 161 days. Post-vaccine blood samples were collected a median of about 72 days after the second vaccine dose, ranging from roughly 13 to 241 days. The cultures were stimulated with overlapping spike peptide pools from SARS-CoV-2 and from the common cold coronaviruses HCoV-NL63, HCoV-OC43 and HCoV-229E. As controls, cultures received a CEFX viral epitope pool (the positive control), an HIV-1 Nef peptide pool (the negative control), or no peptide at all. In around nine COVID-19 convalescent patients and a few infection-naive healthy vaccine recipients, the spike-specific CD4+ TCR repertoire before mRNA vaccination was compared with the repertoire after mRNA vaccination. What the study reported, not specific to this receptor: The median count of SARS-CoV-2-reactive clonotypes went up from under 25 after infection to a few dozen after vaccination, although the change was not significant. The study included relatively few convalescent patients and did not analyze early timepoints after natural infection. Nearly all vaccine-specific clones in convalescent patients (304 of 307) were mono-reactive for SARS-CoV-2 spike rather than cross-reactive with common cold coronaviruses. Among the post-vaccine SARS-CoV-2-reactive clones in convalescent patients, a median 86.3% showed up only after vaccination, which suggests vaccine-specific priming.

Note on this clonotype: It has no known antigen specificity. Per-base quality was not reported, and no clone a single base away is much larger than it.

In the germline V gene (reference sequence), CDR1 corresponds to LNHDA and CDR2 to SQIVND. Deletion took 5 bases off V and 2 bases off J, with a span of 13 bases between the germline ends. From its cysteine to its phenylalanine, the CDR3 spans 14 amino acids. Only the CDR3 part of the read is kept: 42 bases, read in frame from the first base. What the treatment or condition label conveys for this sample: approximately nine-day PBMC culture with coronavirus spike peptide pools or control peptides (ViraFEST assay). The ViraFEST assay, used in the study, expanded antigen-specific T cells with peptide pools and then identified the expanded clonotypes through TCR sequencing. The positive SARS-CoV-2 PCR tests of the convalescent patients were dated from March to December 2020, before the Alpha, Beta and Delta variants emerged in the United States. PBMCs were cultured at 1.5 million to 2 million per well in IMDM supplemented with around 5.5% human AB serum and approximately 10 IU/ml IL-2, with approximately 10 ug/ml peptide pools added. On days 3 and 7, half of the culture medium was replaced with fresh IL-2-containing medium. After 10 to 11 days of culture, CD4+ T cells were isolated by negative selection with the EasySep CD4+ T cell isolation kit. Ficoll-Paque Plus gradient centrifugation was used to isolate PBMCs from whole blood, and the isolated PBMCs were then either used fresh or cryopreserved at -140C. In general, triplicate wells were set up for every culture condition.

Library prep was done by PCR. DNA from cultured CD4+ T cells was subjected to TCR sequencing with the Oncomine TCR Beta short-read assay at the Johns Hopkins FTIC core. The QIAamp micro DNA kit was used to extract genomic DNA from the cultured CD4+ T cells. Oncomine TCR Beta libraries from cultured CD4+ T cells were pooled using unique dual indexes and sequenced on an Illumina iSeq 100. Under the source paper's analysis protocol: Non-productive sequences were removed, and CDR3s not starting with C, not ending with F or W, or shorter than 7 amino acids were discarded. The MANAFEST web application identified antigen-specific clonotypes by comparing peptide-stimulated wells against reference wells and other culture wells. For a clone to be called positive, the clone needed an FDR below 0.05, an odds ratio above 5, and a productive frequency above 0.1% in at least two of three replicate wells. A clonotype counted as cross-reactive if it showed significant expansion both in the SARS-CoV-2 spike wells and in at least one common cold coronavirus spike condition. Levenshtein distances (stringdist) and unrooted phylogenetic trees (ape) in R version 3.6.1 were used to assess CDR3 homology. TCRdb reanalyzed the raw reads on its own, using fastp at Q25 for trimming and MiXCR for clone calling, and kept in-frame beta chains. Here each entry gathers all rows of one CDR3 protein and keeps the most common genes and DNA. TCRdb, rather than the study authors, made the V and J calls. The sample table contains around 20,000 distinct CDR3 sequences; only one count was recorded for about 39% of them. The ten largest clones represent about 6.3% of the sample.

The sequenced sample was CD4+ T cells from blood, cultured in vitro, obtained before SARS-CoV-2 vaccination. This clonotype was sampled from a human donor who had recovered from COVID-19. The chain is assembled from TRBV19 and TRBJ2-7; the D gene is possibly TRBD1 or TRBD2, with 5 bases matching each. The CDR3 has the sequence CASSFSRDAYEQYF. The sequenced DNA is TGTGCCAGTAGTTTCAGCAGGGACGCCTACGAGCAGTACTTC.